This TCR beta chain was identified in a study of OX40 agonist ivuxolimab in advanced cancers. Study overall: Patients were infused with ivuxolimab every 2 weeks at 0.01 to 10 mg/kg. One hepatocellular carcinoma and a couple of cutaneous melanoma patients partially responded.

The data were produced by immunoSEQ multiplex PCR, yet TCRdb's version contains in-frame clones alone and is incomplete. The data show about 72,000 clones, under 85% seen once. Whole-study results and caveats: Both blood CD4+ and CD8+ T cells showed clonal growth by week 6 at 0.1 to 3.0 mg/kg. The investigators did not determine what antigen specificity the expanded peripheral T cells had.

A note on this clone: The antigen is unknown.

CDR1 and CDR2 from the germline V gene are LGHNA and YNFKEQ. The V and J ends lost 4 bases and 0 bases respectively, with 13 bases between them. The CDR3 contains 17 residues. The sequencing here drew on CD4+ or CD8+ T cells sorted from blood, taken in a trial of the OX40 agonist ivuxolimab. V usage is TRBV4-2 and J usage is TRBJ2-6, with D unresolved. The clonotype originates from an adult with an advanced solid tumor such as melanoma, head and neck, liver or kidney cancer. CDR3 in amino acids: CASSPEALSSGANVLTF. The CDR3 nucleotides read TGTGCCAGCAGCCCCGAGGCGTTAAGCTCTGGGGCCAACGTCCTGACTTTC.